This T cell receptor beta chain is from a study of breast tumors, draining lymph nodes, adjacent tissues (dated by TCRdb to 2016 to 2017). Study-level background: In breast cancer patients, the study compared the TCR beta repertoires of tumor, adjacent nontumor tissue and axillary lymph nodes. The study aimed to assess the relationships and possible T-cell exchange between tumor, surrounding tissue and draining lymph node repertoires in human breast cancer.

The sample holds many counts of this clonotype. The antigen it binds to is not known. Within one base of it there is no much larger clone, and no base qualities were kept. V sheds 1 base and J sheds 7 bases, leaving 12 bases between their ends. Reading from cysteine to phenylalanine, the CDR3 counts 15 amino acids. The only DNA kept is the CDR3, 45 bases in frame from the first base. CDR1 and CDR2 are drawn from the germline V gene: SGHDT, YYEEEE. Lymph node samples came from the axillary draining lymph nodes of breast cancer patients. Summary of the overall study and its limitations: The study presented the conclusion that tumor T cells originate in lymph nodes as consistent with a hypothesis, not as something directly demonstrated. Tumor T-cell repertoires showed less diversity than lymph node repertoires and more diversity than nontumor tissue repertoires, and tumor T-cell repertoires showed preferential V and J gene usage. The data were considered consistent with the idea that most tumor T cells come from the lymph node and then expand in tumor tissue. Tumor and nontumor tissue repertoires were found to be significantly more similar in luminal-like than in basal-like breast cancer.

The sequencer was an Illumina HiSeq 2000. Multiplex PCR amplification was used to build the TCR beta chain libraries. The amplified TCR beta chain products were analyzed by high-throughput sequencing. TCRdb ran its own pipeline on the public reads, namely fastp trimming at Q25 and MiXCR clone calling, and kept in-frame beta chains. Rows with a matching CDR3 protein are joined into one entry that keeps the most common DNA and genes. In this sample the table shows about 150,000 distinct CDR3 sequences, around 24% of which occur a single time. The ten largest clones take up about 2.4% of the sample. The chain is encoded by TRBV5-6 joined to TRBJ1-6, with TRBD1 as a weak D call on 5 bases. This sequence originates from a female donor with breast cancer. Some clones in this sample may be carry-over from other donors' samples. Sequences were obtained from axillary lymph node tissue. The CDR3 is CASSLRGTSNSPLHF. The nucleotide sequence is TGTGCCAGCAGCTTGAGAGGGACTTCGAATTCACCCCTCCACTTT.